This passage covers 15 T cell receptor beta chains from one sample sequenced in a study of technical replicates of blood from four donors. Clones were read by immunoSEQ multiplex PCR, and TCRdb kept only the in-frame ones, dropping some. This sample has 95,000 to 100,000 clones, with roughly 95% found just once. The sample was T cells isolated from PBMCs. These receptors came from a human donor in good health.

The chain has TRBV23-1 and TRBJ2-6; TRBD1 agrees at 7 bases. TRBV23-1 has ORF status, its function being uncertain. Trimming removed 2 bases from V and 0 bases from J; junction bases left unmatched: 19. The CDR3 is 22 amino acids. Here the CDR3 reads CASSQIDDCDRAEISGANVLTF. CDR3 in DNA: TGCGCCAGCAGTCAAATCGATGACTGCGACAGGGCAGAAATCTCTGGGGCCAACGTCCTGACTTTC.

The chain uses TRBV29-1 and TRBJ1-2; possible D gene TRBD1, 5 bases. CDR1 and CDR2 (germline): SQVTM, ANQGSEA. The length of the CDR3 is 12 residues. The V and J ends lost 6 bases and 4 bases respectively, with 12 bases between them. CDR3 DNA sequence: TGCAGCGTCGGCGGGGGAAGCTATGGCTACACCTTC. Protein product: CSVGGGSYGYTF. The full variable domain, its missing parts supplied by reference TRBV29-1 and TRBJ1-2, is SAVISQKPSRDICQRGTSLTIQCQVDSQVTMMFWYRQQPGQSLTLIATANQGSEATYESGFVIDKFPISRPNLTFSTLTVSNMSPEDSSIYLCSVGGGSYGYTFGSGTRLTVV.

The chain uses TRBV5-4 and TRBJ2-2; TRBD1 aligns across 7 bases. The CDR3 contains 17 residues. CDR1 SGHNT and CDR2 YYREEE come from the germline V gene (reference sequence). The J segment lost 0 bases and the V segment lost 4 bases, leaving 9 bases of the junction unmatched. This CDR3 reads CASSILLTGTNTGELFF. The CDR3 DNA follows: TGTGCCAGCAGCATACTATTGACAGGGACGAACACCGGGGAGCTGTTTTTT.

V usage is TRBV10-3 and J usage is TRBJ2-2; TRBD2 matches 7 bases. Unmatched junction bases numbered 7, after V lost 4 bases and J lost 5 bases. The CDR3 is made up of 15 amino acids. Germline assignment: CDR1 ENHRY and CDR2 SYGVKD. The CDR3 loop is CAISVREIGTGELFF. CDR3 sequence (DNA): TGTGCCATCAGTGTGCGGGAGATCGGTACCGGGGAGCTGTTTTTT.

The rearrangement joins TRBV19 to TRBJ2-7; 10 positions match TRBD2. Trimming cost V 6 bases and J 1 base; bases outside gene matches: 6. In germline, CDR1 is LNHDA, CDR2 SQIVND (reference sequence). The CDR3 length is 15 residues. This chain's CDR3 is CASRSVAGGSYEQYF. In nucleotides, the CDR3 is TGTGCCAGTAGGTCGGTAGCGGGAGGTTCCTACGAGCAGTACTTC.

The chain recombines TRBV4-2 with TRBJ2-1; 13 bases are shared with TRBD2. Per germline, CDR1 LGHNA and CDR2 YNFKEQ. V shed 1 base, J shed 7 bases, and the junction held 1 base outside the gene matches. The CDR3 has 15 residues. CDR3 amino acids: CASSQGTSGGNEQFF. CDR3 nucleotide sequence: TGTGCCAGCAGCCAAGGGACTAGCGGGGGTAATGAGCAGTTCTTC.

The gene calls are TRBV6-6 and TRBJ1-2; TRBD1 is a possible D gene (5 bases). This CDR3 is 16 amino acids long. Germline lookup yields CDR1 MNHNY and CDR2 SVGAGI (reference sequence). Trimming took off 1 base at V and 3 bases at J, with 15 bases between the two ends. DNA of the CDR3: TGTGCCAGCAGTTACTTGTTCGGGGGGTTGGACTATGGCTACACCTTC. Its translation is CASSYLFGGLDYGYTF.

The chain carries TRBV19 and TRBJ1-2; D possibly corresponds to TRBD1 (6 bases). The V gene lost 5 bases and the J gene lost 8 bases, with 12 bases spanning the gap. CDR3 length equals 12 residues. Germline V gives CDR1 LNHDA, CDR2 SQIVND (reference sequence). In DNA form, the CDR3 reads TGTGCCAGTAGTCCCCCAGGGGCCGGCTACACCTTC. Its translation is CASSPPGAGYTF. Full variable domain (rest looked up from reference TRBV19 and TRBJ1-2): DGGITQSPKYLFRKEGQNVTLSCEQNLNHDAMYWYRQDPGQGLRLIYYSQIVNDFQKGDIAEGYSVSREKKESFPLTVTSAQKNPTAFYLCASSPPGAGYTFGSGTRLTVV.

V is TRBV2 and J is TRBJ2-1; possibly TRBD2 for D (5 bases). V lost 4 bases, J lost 5 bases, and 12 bases lay in between. The CDR3 is made up of 14 amino acids. Germline CDR1 reads SNHLY; CDR2 reads FYNNEI. In DNA, the CDR3 is TGTGCCAGCAGTGTTACTAGGTTAGACAATGAGCAGTTCTTC. Its translation is CASSVTRLDNEQFF.

This clone has only one observation. The V and J genes are TRBV27 and TRBJ2-2; D is possibly TRBD1 (5 bases). V was cut by 2 bases and J by 4 bases, with 14 bases left in between. Germline assignment: CDR1 MNHEY and CDR2 SMNVEV (reference sequence). The CDR3 sequence is 16 residues long. The CDR3 sequence is CASSLGAGRATGELFF. DNA for the CDR3: TGTGCCAGCAGTTTAGGGGCTGGACGGGCCACCGGGGAGCTGTTTTTT.

The chain combines TRBV15 with TRBJ2-3; the D gene is possibly TRBD1 (6 bases). The length of the CDR3 is 17 residues. Germline CDR1 LNHNV, CDR2 YYDKDF (reference sequence). Trimming removed 0 bases at V and 3 bases at J, with 16 bases between. CDR3 loop: CATSRDPTGQGTDTQYF. In DNA form, the CDR3 reads TGTGCCACCAGCAGAGATCCCACCGGCCAGGGGACAGATACGCAGTATTTT.

This clone was seen only once. The chain recombines TRBV27 with TRBJ2-2; TRBD2 matches 9 bases. The CDR3 contains 17 residues. With 2 bases clipped from V and 5 bases from J, the junction kept 9 bases outside the gene matches. Germline CDR1 MNHEY, CDR2 SMNVEV (reference sequence). The CDR3, as DNA: TGTGCCAGCAGTTTAAAGTGGCGGGGGGGTGGGACCGGGGAGCTGTTTTTT. Amino acid sequence: CASSLKWRGGGTGELFF.

A remark on this clone: The junction departs from germline at one end; a sequencing error may be responsible. The J gene is TRBJ2-1, the V gene TRBV27; D is possibly TRBD2 (5 bases). This CDR3 comprises 14 residues. The germline V gene has CDR1 MNHEY and CDR2 SMNVEV (reference sequence). CDR3 protein: CASSFVDSNNEQFF. The DNA of the CDR3 is TGTGCCAGCAGTTTTGTGGACTCCAACAATGAGCAGTTCTTC.

This rearrangement joins TRBV7-9 to TRBJ2-7; weak D call: TRBD1 (6 bases). The germline V gene encodes CDR1 SEHNR and CDR2 FQNEAQ (reference sequence). Trimming stripped 7 bases from V and 3 bases from J, with 16 bases between. This CDR3 contains 14 residues. As DNA, the CDR3 is TGTGCCAGCACCTCGACAGGCGGATACTACGAGCAGTACTTC. Translated, it gives CASTSTGGYYEQYF.

The chain recombines TRBV29-1 with TRBJ1-2, with TRBD1 identical over 8 bases. The CDR3 has 14 amino acids. Unmatched junction bases numbered 10, after V lost 6 bases and J lost 4 bases. From germline, CDR1 is SQVTM and CDR2 ANQGSEA. CDR3 nucleotide sequence: TGCAGCGTAGCGAGAACAGGGGGTAGCTATGGCTACACCTTC. Amino acids: CSVARTGGSYGYTF.